Sequencing of this TCR beta chain was carried out in a study of molecular identifiers for immune sequencing clone quantification. On the study more broadly: Replicates involved a five-way split of RNA from roughly 18,000 or 92,000 naive CD8 cells, with sequencing of four.

A CD8+CD4-CCR7+CD45RA+ gate was used to sort naive CD8 T cells. Bulk TCR libraries used previously described methods and listed TCR primers. One entry per CDR3 protein, called by TCRdb with MiXCR from the PCR reads. The repertoire holds hundreds of thousands of distinct CDR3 sequences, approximately 20% seen once, with roughly 0.9% in the top ten. Germline V gene lookup returns CDR1 KGHDR and CDR2 SFDVKD. The CDR3 runs to 17 residues. Losses at the gene ends were 4 bases for V and 3 bases for J; bases not matched to a gene: 11. Study-wide results and limits: Spiked Jurkat TCR RNA from one cell was reportedly detectable among roughly 910,000 naive cells.

This clonotype turned up a few times. Its specificity is unknown. This TCR was recovered from a human donor in good health. Some libraries in this study had Jurkat cell RNA spiked in. Sequences were obtained from naive CD8+ T cells from blood, with Jurkat cell RNA spiked in. Indicated subset: FACS-sorted CD8+CD4-CCR7+CD45RA+ naive T cells. The chain recombines TRBV24-1 with TRBJ1-5; TRBD1 matches 7 bases. The CDR3 nucleotides read TGTGCCACCAGTGAGGGAAGACAGGGTTCGGTCAATCAGCCCCAGCATTTT. Protein product: CATSEGRQGSVNQPQHF.